This paragraph covers one T cell receptor beta chain sequence. The data are from a study of blood T cell repertoires in COVID-19. About the study: PBMCs, B-cell-depleted T cells, or T cells were the source of the cDNA or gDNA that made up the material.

The CDR3 is 16 amino acids. CDR1 is SGHTA, CDR2 FQGNSA, per germline. Trimming at V came to 0 bases and at J to 4 bases, leaving 4 bases not matched to a gene. In the study's own analysis: Reference gene primer amplification gave estimated nucleated cell counts. Profiling relied on immunoSEQ multiplex PCR, and the TCRdb table lists in-frame clones only, not all of them. V and J calls and clone size are copied from that table; D and trimming were computed from the DNA. Of fewer than 300,000 clones listed, roughly 87% are singletons. Sample: peripheral blood. J is TRBJ2-3 and V is TRBV7-2, with TRBD2 matching over 10 bases. This receptor was identified in a woman under 40 with acute or convalescent COVID-19. The CDR3 nucleotides are TGTGCCAGCAGCTTAGCGCCAGCGGGAGGGGCAGATACGCAGTATTTT. Amino acid sequence: CASSLAPAGGADTQYF.